This T cell receptor beta chain was captured by sequencing in a study of blood T cell repertoires in COVID-19. The germline V gene has CDR1 SGHAT and CDR2 FQNNGV. This CDR3 has 15 amino acids. V dropped 4 bases and J dropped 0; count of bases not matched to a gene: 5. Per the authors' pipeline: From reference gene primer amplification, estimates of nucleated cell counts were derived. Some clones are missing from TCRdb's copy, which holds only in-frame ones; the method was immunoSEQ multiplex PCR. V and J calls and clone size come straight from that table; D and trimming were deduced from the DNA. Among 53,000 or so clones listed, approximately 90% were seen once.

This TCR came from an elderly man with acute or convalescent COVID-19. Specimen: peripheral blood. V is TRBV11-2 and J is TRBJ2-7; TRBD1 matches at 8 bases. Here the CDR3 reads CASSSHRGSSYEQYF. The CDR3, as DNA: TGTGCCAGCAGCTCCCACAGGGGGAGCTCCTACGAGCAGTACTTC.